The sequence of this T cell receptor (beta chain) was determined in a study of T cells in Graves' hyperthyroidism and ophthalmopathy. The overall study: Specimen type is peripheral blood, collected at initial diagnosis prior to any treatment.

The investigators amplified TCR beta CDR3 regions from RNA transcripts. When the TCR CDR3 underwent first-round RT-PCR, the HTBI primer set was used. TCRdb independently ran MiXCR on the multiplex PCR reads; one entry per CDR3 protein. The table lists more than 300,000 distinct CDR3 sequences, approximately 18% of them singletons. Overall study results and limits: Among thyroid clonotypes expanded above 0.001, most also appeared in blood.

The CDR3 extends over 15 amino acids. V lost 4 bases and J lost 0, with 13 bases in between. The germline V gene has CDR1 SGHRS and CDR2 YFSETQ. Concerning this clonotype itself: Its target is unknown.

The receptor comes from a woman aged 25-40 years with Graves' hyperthyroidism that later progressed to Graves' ophthalmopathy. This rearrangement joins TRBV5-1 to TRBJ1-2; D not resolved. Sequenced material: blood. The CDR3 here is CASSHPTTSNYGYTF. As DNA, the CDR3 is TGCGCCAGCAGCCACCCAACTACTTCTAACTATGGCTACACCTTC.